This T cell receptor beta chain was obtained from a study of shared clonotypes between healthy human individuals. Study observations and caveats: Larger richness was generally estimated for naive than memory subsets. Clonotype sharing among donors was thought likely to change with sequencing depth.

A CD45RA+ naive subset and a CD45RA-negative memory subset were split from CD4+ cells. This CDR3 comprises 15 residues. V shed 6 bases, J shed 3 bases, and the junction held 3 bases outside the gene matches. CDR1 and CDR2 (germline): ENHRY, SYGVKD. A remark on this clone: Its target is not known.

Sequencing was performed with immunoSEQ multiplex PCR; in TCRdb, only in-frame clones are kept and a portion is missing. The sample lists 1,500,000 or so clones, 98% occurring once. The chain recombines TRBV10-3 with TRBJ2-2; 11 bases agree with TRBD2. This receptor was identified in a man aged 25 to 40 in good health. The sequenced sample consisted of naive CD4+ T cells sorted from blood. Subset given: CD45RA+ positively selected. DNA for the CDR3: TGTGCCATCAGCGATAGCGGGAGGGACACCGGGGAGCTGTTTTTT. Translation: CAISDSGRDTGELFF.